This T cell receptor (beta chain) derives from a study of T-cell reconstitution after alpha-beta-depleted transplantation in children. Whole-study findings and limits: One year post-transplant, T-cell counts and diversity were largely derived from T cells produced anew.

The authors prepared the TCRbeta library with unique molecular identifiers. TCRdb re-analysed the PCR reads in MiXCR, keeping a single row per CDR3 protein. The repertoire holds 480,000 or so distinct CDR3 sequences, with about 11% as singletons. Germline CDR1 and CDR2: SGHTA and FQGNSA. The V end was cut by 3 bases, the J end by 2 bases, with 6 bases between. CDR3 length: 13 residues. This clonotype appeared many times. Its antigen is unknown. Source: PBMCs, taken before TCRalphabeta/CD19-depleted stem cell transplant. This TCR derives from a child under 10 years old with inherited bone marrow failure, due to receive a stem cell transplant. The gene calls are TRBV7-2 and TRBJ2-3, with D hard to call. CDR3 DNA: TGTGCCAGCAGCTTTGGCGACACAGATACGCAGTATTTT. Translated, it gives CASSFGDTDTQYF. The variable domain in full, completed from reference TRBV7-2 and TRBJ2-3, reads GAGVSQSPSNKVTEKGKDVELRCDPISGHTALYWYRQSLGQGLEFLIYFQGNSAPDKSGLPSDRFSAERTGGSVSTLTIQRTQQEDSAVYLCASSFGDTDTQYFGPGTRLTVL.